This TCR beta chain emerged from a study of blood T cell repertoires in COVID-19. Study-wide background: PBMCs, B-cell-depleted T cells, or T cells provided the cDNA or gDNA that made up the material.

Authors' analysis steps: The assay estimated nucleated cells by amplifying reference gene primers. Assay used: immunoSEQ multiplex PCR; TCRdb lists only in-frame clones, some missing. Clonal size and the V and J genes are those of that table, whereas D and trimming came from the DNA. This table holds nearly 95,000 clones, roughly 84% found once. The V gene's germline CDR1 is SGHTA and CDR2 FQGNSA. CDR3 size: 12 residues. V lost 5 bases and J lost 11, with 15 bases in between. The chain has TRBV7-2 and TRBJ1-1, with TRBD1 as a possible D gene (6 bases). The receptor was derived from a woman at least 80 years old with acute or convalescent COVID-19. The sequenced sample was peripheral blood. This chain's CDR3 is CASSVENREAFF. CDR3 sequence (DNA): TGTGCCAGCAGCGTTGAGAACAGGGAGGCTTTCTTT.